This entry lists 18 T cell receptor beta chains sequenced from one sample in a study of cytomegalovirus exposure and HLA in healthy donors. PCR was performed using 60 Vbeta and 13 Jbeta primers. Clones were read by immunoSEQ multiplex PCR, and TCRdb kept only the in-frame ones, dropping some. The sample records roughly 240,000 clones, more than 75% being singletons. Sequenced sample: PBMCs. These receptors were collected from a girl aged 2 to 9 in good health and CMV-seronegative.

The chain links TRBV27 to TRBJ2-1; 10 nucleotides match TRBD2. The CDR3 has 16 amino acids. Trimming took 1 base from V and 9 from J; bases not matched to a gene: 9. CDR1 is MNHEY and CDR2 is SMNVEV in the germline V gene (reference sequence). In DNA, the CDR3 is TGTGCCAGCAGTTTATTCGGGCTAGCGGGAGATAGTGAGCAGTTCTTC. Its translation is CASSLFGLAGDSEQFF.

The chain carries TRBV6-1 and TRBJ1-1; the D gene is possibly TRBD1 (6 bases). The CDR3 extends over 13 amino acids. CDR1 is MNHNS, CDR2 SASEGT, per germline. V lost 7 bases and J lost 11, with 20 bases in between. The CDR3: CASNPSQGSDAFF. Written as DNA, the CDR3 is TGTGCCAGCAACCCAAGCCAGGGGTCAGACGCTTTCTTT.

For the CDR3, the DNA is TGTGCCAGCAGCTTGAGGGGCAATGAAAAACTGTTTTTT. Amino acids: CASSLRGNEKLFF. J is TRBJ1-4 and V is TRBV5-6; a weak D match, TRBD1 (5 bases). Per germline, CDR1 SGHDT and CDR2 YYEEEE. Trimming took off 1 base at V and 5 bases at J, with 6 bases between the two ends. There are 13 residues in the CDR3. Supplemented by reference TRBV5-6 and TRBJ1-4, the full variable domain reads DAGVTQSPTHLIKTRGQQVTLRCSPKSGHDTVSWYQQALGQGPQFIFQYYEEEERQRGNFPDRFSGHQFPNYSSELNVNALLLGDSALYLCASSLRGNEKLFFGSGTQLSVL.

The chain is built from TRBV29-1 and TRBJ1-2, with a possible D match to TRBD1 (6 bases). The CDR3 length is 12 residues. The germline V and J ends were trimmed by 2 bases and 4 bases, with 8 bases remaining between them. Per germline, CDR1 SQVTM and CDR2 ANQGSEA. CDR3 amino acids: CSVEQQGYGYTF. The CDR3 region has the DNA TGCAGCGTTGAACAACAGGGCTATGGCTACACCTTC.

The chain uses TRBV5-8 and TRBJ1-2; 8 bases are a match to TRBD1. With V trimmed by 6 bases and J by 3 bases, 7 bases remained unmatched. There are 14 residues in the CDR3. Germline assignment: CDR1 SGHTS and CDR2 YDEGEE. The CDR3 nucleotides are TGTGCCAGCACCCGGACAGGGCGAGACTATGGCTACACCTTC. Translating it yields CASTRTGRDYGYTF.

The chain couples TRBV28 to TRBJ2-3; 8 bases agree with TRBD1. There are 15 residues in the CDR3. The germline gives CDR1 MDHEN, CDR2 SYDVKM. After removal of 5 bases from V and 0 bases from J, the junction contained 4 bases not matched to a gene. This CDR3 is CASSTGGLSTDTQYF. For the CDR3, the DNA is TGTGCCAGCAGTACAGGGGGACTTAGCACAGATACGCAGTATTTT. The full variable domain, in which reference TRBV28 and TRBJ2-3 provide the parts outside the CDR3, is DVKVTQSSRYLVKRTGEKVFLECVQDMDHENMFWYRQDPGLGLRLIYFSYDVKMKEKGDIPEGYSVSREKKERFSLILESASTNQTSMYLCASSTGGLSTDTQYFGPGTRLTVL.

The V call is TRBV7-2, the J call TRBJ2-3, with 15 bases lining up with TRBD2. Germline trimming cut 9 bases from V and 1 base from J; bases unmatched to any gene: 5. The germline CDR1 and CDR2 sequences are SGHTA and FQGNSA. The CDR3 is made up of 16 amino acids. In DNA, the CDR3 is TGTGCCAGAGGGACTAGCGGGAGGACCCGCACAGATACGCAGTATTTT. Amino acid sequence: CARGTSGRTRTDTQYF.

The genes are TRBV2 and TRBJ1-1, with a weak D call TRBD1 (5 bases). The length of the CDR3 is 15 residues. The germline V gene has CDR1 SNHLY and CDR2 FYNNEI. The V gene lost 2 bases and the J gene lost 0 bases, with 10 bases spanning the gap. CDR3: CASSEWRGMNTEAFF. As DNA, the CDR3 is TGTGCCAGCAGTGAATGGAGGGGTATGAACACTGAAGCTTTCTTT.

Concerning this clone itself: One end of the junction does not line up with germline, which may come from a read error. The sample has other DNA sequences that encode this CDR3 too. The rearrangement joins TRBV19 to TRBJ1-1; D uncertain. The germline gives CDR1 LNHDA, CDR2 SQIVND (reference sequence). The CDR3 sequence is 13 residues long. CDR3: CASSILRNTEAFF. The CDR3 DNA is TGTGCCAGTAGTATACTCAGGAACACTGAGGCTTTCTTT.

The V call is TRBV25-1, the J call TRBJ2-3, with 8 nucleotides matching TRBD2. The CDR3 loop spans 16 amino acids. Germline V gene data show CDR1 as MGHDK and CDR2 as SYGVNS. With V trimmed by 8 bases and J by 0 bases, 10 bases remained unmatched. The CDR3 DNA reads TGTGCCAGCGCCCGGTCGGCTAGCGGGAGCACAGATACGCAGTATTTT. It translates to CASARSASGSTDTQYF.

The rearrangement joins TRBV6-1 to TRBJ2-3; 14 bases match TRBD2. Germline trimming cut 4 bases from V and 2 bases from J; bases unmatched to any gene: 8. CDR1 MNHNS and CDR2 SASEGT come from the germline V gene. The CDR3 has 18 residues. In DNA form, the CDR3 reads TGTGCCAGCAGTGTGACTAGCGGGAGGGTGTGGACCACAGATACGCAGTATTTT. Its protein is CASSVTSGRVWTTDTQYF.

The chain joins TRBV5-6 to TRBJ1-6; 7 positions match TRBD1. Germline CDR1 reads SGHDT; CDR2 reads YYEEEE. This CDR3 spans 15 amino acids. J was trimmed by 7 bases and V by 3 bases; bases with no gene match: 7. Here the CDR3 DNA reads TGTGCCAGCAGCTACTACGGGACAGTCAATTCACCCCTCCACTTT. It is translated as CASSYYGTVNSPLHF.

V gene TRBV9 combines with J gene TRBJ2-7; no clear D. CDR3 length equals 13 residues. V lost 4 bases and J 3 bases, leaving 11 bases between the germline ends. Germline CDR1 SGDLS, CDR2 YYNGEE. CDR3: CASSPSENYEQYF. CDR3 coding DNA: TGTGCCAGCAGCCCAAGTGAGAACTACGAGCAGTACTTC.

The rearrangement joins TRBV11-3 to TRBJ2-3, with a weak D call TRBD2 (6 bases). Trimming shortened V by 1 base and J by 0 bases, and 8 bases separated the two germline ends. The CDR3 is made up of 15 amino acids. Germline V gene data show CDR1 as SGHNT and CDR2 as YENEEA. This CDR3 reads CASSLGGASTDTQYF. CDR3 DNA: TGTGCCAGCAGCTTAGGCGGGGCAAGCACAGATACGCAGTATTTT.

The V and J genes are TRBV2 and TRBJ1-6; the D is unclear. From germline, CDR1 is SNHLY and CDR2 FYNNEI. Trimming pared 5 bases from V and 3 bases from J, leaving 2 bases between. CDR3 size: 12 residues. The CDR3 protein is CASSYYNSPLHF. In DNA, the CDR3 is TGTGCCAGCAGTTACTATAATTCACCCCTCCACTTT.

The rearrangement joins TRBV19 to TRBJ1-2; D is possibly TRBD1 (5 bases). Per germline, CDR1 LNHDA and CDR2 SQIVND (reference sequence). The germline V and J ends were trimmed by 3 bases and 5 bases, with 7 bases remaining between them. This CDR3 spans 12 amino acids. The CDR3 DNA sequence: TGTGCCAGTAGTATGACAGTGTATGGCTACACCTTC. Protein product: CASSMTVYGYTF.

The V call is TRBV4-1, the J call TRBJ2-1, with a possible D match to TRBD1 (5 bases). Trimming left V 1 base short and J 0 bases short, with 7 bases between. CDR1 and CDR2 from the germline V gene are MGHRA and YSYEKL. The CDR3 runs 15 residues. In nucleotides, the CDR3 is TGCGCCAGCAGCCAAGGTACAGGCTCCTACAATGAGCAGTTCTTC. As protein: CASSQGTGSYNEQFF.

This chain joins TRBV19 and TRBJ1-5; TRBD1 agrees at 9 bases. This CDR3 is built from 17 residues. In germline, CDR1 is LNHDA, CDR2 SQIVND (reference sequence). Germline trimming cut 1 base from V and 1 base from J; bases unmatched to any gene: 5. Here the CDR3 reads CASSIGGTGTSNQPQHF. The DNA for the CDR3 is TGTGCCAGTAGTATAGGAGGGACAGGGACGAGCAATCAGCCCCAGCATTTT.